The 26 T cell receptor beta chains given below trace back to one sample, sequenced in a study of post-analysis software for immune sequencing data. Findings of the study overall: Included in a set of a handful of TRBV segments more frequent in patients than controls were TRBV5-6, TRBV5-1 and TRBV20-1.

Each TCR beta cDNA library carried unique molecular identifiers. From the PCR reads, TCRdb called clonotypes with MiXCR, one entry per CDR3 protein. The sample has about 180,000 distinct CDR3 sequences; 30% are singletons. These TCRs' antigens remain unknown. Sequencing was carried out using blood. The source of these receptors is a girl between 5 and 17 years old with multiple sclerosis.

This clonotype was counted between two and nine times. The V gene is TRBV12-3 or TRBV12-4, the J gene TRBJ1-1; D is ambiguous. The CDR3 totals 13 residues. V lost 3 bases and J lost 1, with 6 bases in between. The CDR3 DNA follows: TGTGCCAGCAGTTTTGAGGGGAACACTGAAGCTTTCTTT. It specifies CASSFEGNTEAFF.

The chain combines TRBV29-1 with TRBJ2-3; D tentatively reads TRBD1 or TRBD2 (5 bases each). Germline CDR1 SQVTM, CDR2 ANQGSEA. CDR3 length: 11 amino acids. V lost 6 bases and J 10 bases, leaving 14 bases between the germline ends. The CDR3 reads CSVALRGPQYF. The CDR3 DNA reads as TGCAGCGTCGCCCTTAGGGGACCGCAGTATTTT.

This chain uses TRBV11-2 with TRBJ2-7; 10 positions agree with TRBD1. Germline loops: CDR1 SGHAT, CDR2 FQNNGV. The CDR3 loop spans 15 amino acids. V trimming: 6 bases; J trimming: 6 bases; junction bases outside the gene matches: 11. The DNA of the CDR3 is TGTGCCAGCAGAAAGCCGGGACAGGGGCCCCTCGAGCAGTACTTC. Its translation is CASRKPGQGPLEQYF.

This clonotype was observed a few times. The rearrangement joins TRBV24-1 to TRBJ1-1, with 7 bases aligning to TRBD1. This CDR3 contains 14 residues. Germline values: CDR1 KGHDR, CDR2 SFDVKD. After removal of 7 bases from V and 1 base from J, the junction contained 5 bases not matched to a gene. In nucleotides, the CDR3 is TGTGCCACCAGCCGGACAGGCCCGAACACTGAAGCTTTCTTT. It specifies CATSRTGPNTEAFF.

This clonotype occurred many times. V usage is TRBV11-1 and J usage is TRBJ2-3, with 8 nucleotides matching TRBD2. CDR1 and CDR2 from the germline V gene are SGHAT and FQDESV (reference sequence). Trimming took 5 bases from V and 4 from J; bases not matched to a gene: 8. This CDR3 contains 15 residues. The CDR3 DNA follows: TGTGCCAGCAGCCTGACGGGAGGGCCCCCAGATACGCAGTATTTT. Amino acid sequence: CASSLTGGPPDTQYF. The whole variable domain, remainder taken from reference TRBV11-1 and TRBJ2-3, is EAEVAQSPRYKITEKSQAVAFWCDPISGHATLYWYRQILGQGPELLVQFQDESVVDDSQLPKDRFSAERLKGVDSTLKIQPAELGDSAMYLCASSLTGGPPDTQYFGPGTRLTVL.

As for this clonotype: An end of the junction differs from the germline gene, which may be a read error. V is TRBV6-5 and J is TRBJ2-3, with 11 bases lining up with TRBD2. The CDR3 extends over 15 amino acids. The germline CDR1 and CDR2 sequences are MNHEY and SVGAGI. CDR3 bases: TGTGCCTGCAGATTACTAGCGGGGGATTCAGATACGCAGTATTTT. Translated: CACRLLAGDSDTQYF.

Ten or more counts support this clonotype. The J gene is TRBJ2-1, the V gene TRBV20-1; TRBD2 matches at 13 bases. This CDR3 region has 14 residues. The germline V gene has CDR1 DFQATT and CDR2 SNEGSKA (reference sequence). With 6 bases clipped from V and 8 bases from J, the junction kept 7 bases outside the gene matches. In DNA form, the CDR3 reads TGCAGTGCGTGGACTAGCGGGAGTGTATATGAGCAGTTCTTC. This translates into CSAWTSGSVYEQFF.

V is TRBV5-1 and J is TRBJ2-5; 7 bases are shared with TRBD2. Germline V gene sequence: CDR1 SGHRS, CDR2 YFSETQ. The junction had 4 bases not matched to a gene; V was cut back by 2 bases and J by 3 bases. The CDR3 runs to 14 residues. The CDR3, as DNA: TGCGCCAGCAGCTTCGGACTAGTAGAAGAGACCCAGTACTTC. Translated, it gives CASSFGLVEETQYF.

This clonotype was counted between two and nine times. The V call is TRBV11-2, the J call TRBJ2-1; no clear D gene. Per the germline V gene, CDR1 is SGHAT and CDR2 is FQNNGV. V gave up 1 base and J gave up 6 bases, with 16 bases separating them. The CDR3 loop spans 16 amino acids. CDR3 DNA sequence: TGTGCCAGCAGCTTAGGCGTCCCTGGGGTTGTCAATGAGCAGTTCTTC. Translating it yields CASSLGVPGVVNEQFF.

The V gene is TRBV5-1, the J gene TRBJ2-7, with D uncertain. The CDR3 length is 19 residues. The germline CDR1 and CDR2 sequences are SGHRS and YFSETQ. With 4 bases removed from V and 0 bases from J, the gap between germline ends came to 26 bases. DNA of the CDR3: TGCGCCAGCAGCATTTCCCTACATCCCCTATGGATGGTCTCCTACGAGCAGTACTTC. Its protein product is CASSISLHPLWMVSYEQYF.

A word on this clonotype: It may be a read error: a sequence one base away is much more abundant. The chain recombines TRBV7-2 with TRBJ2-4; D call uncertain. The DNA end is more similar to TRBJ2-7, so the J call may be wrong. The CDR3 sequence is 15 residues long. CDR1 SGHTA and CDR2 FQGNSA come from the germline V gene. CDR3 in DNA: TGTGCCAGCAGCTTAGGTTCCACGACCGCCTACGAGCAGTACTTC. Translating it yields CASSLGSTTAYEQYF.

The chain's CDR3 is CASGASEAFF. CDR3 in DNA: TGTGCCAGCGGCGCCTCTGAAGCTTTCTTT. The chain has TRBV7-2 and TRBJ1-1; D unclear. Per the germline V gene, CDR1 is SGHTA and CDR2 is FQGNSA. V was trimmed by 8 bases and J by 6 bases, leaving 7 bases between them. This CDR3 comprises 10 residues.

Regarding this clonotype: The junction departs from the called germline gene at one end, perhaps through a read error. The chain recombines TRBV9 with TRBJ1-2; D is ambiguous. This CDR3 has 12 residues. Looked up from germline, CDR1 is SGDLS and CDR2 is YYNGEE. Here the CDR3 reads CACSVLGSGYTF. For the CDR3, the DNA is TGTGCCTGCAGCGTACTGGGGTCCGGCTACACCTTC.

V gene TRBV20-1 combines with J gene TRBJ1-5, with D possibly TRBD1 on 6 matching bases. Germline assignment: CDR1 DFQATT and CDR2 SNEGSKA (reference sequence). The CDR3 length is 17 residues. V shed 0 bases and J shed 5 bases, with 20 bases lying between them. CDR3 DNA sequence: TGCAGTGCTAGAGATAATCCGGGGGCACGGGCCCATCAGCCCCAGCATTTT. Translated, it gives CSARDNPGARAHQPQHF.

This clonotype was observed at least ten times. The gene calls are TRBV7-2 and TRBJ2-5; D possibly corresponds to TRBD1 (6 bases). The V end was cut by 1 base, the J end by 2 bases, with 14 bases between. CDR3 length: 16 amino acids. Germline CDR1 and CDR2: SGHTA and FQGNSA. The CDR3, as DNA: TGTGCCAGCAGCTTAGGGGACAAGGCGGTTCAAGAGACCCAGTACTTC. Translation: CASSLGDKAVQETQYF.

There are a few counts of this clonotype. The V gene is TRBV4-1, the J gene TRBJ2-1; 9 bases fit TRBD2. The germline V gene encodes CDR1 MGHRA and CDR2 YSYEKL. The V segment lost 4 bases and the J segment 4 bases; nucleotides outside the gene matches: 8. CDR3 size: 16 residues. CDR3 coding DNA: TGCGCCAGCAGCCGTCTGACTAGCGGCATGTACAATGAGCAGTTCTTC. Protein sequence: CASSRLTSGMYNEQFF.

V and J are TRBV6-6 and TRBJ2-7, with 7 positions matching TRBD1. The V gene's germline CDR1 is MNHNY and CDR2 SVGAGI (reference sequence). This CDR3 has 14 amino acids. V shed 6 bases and J 10 bases; nucleotides not matched to a gene: 15. The CDR3 sequence: CASSLTGEQEAQYF. CDR3 bases: TGTGCCAGCAGCCTTACAGGGGAGCAAGAGGCCCAGTACTTC.

This clonotype was detected a few times. V and J are TRBV13 and TRBJ2-5, with D perhaps given as TRBD1 or TRBD2 (5 bases each). The J call is in doubt because the DNA end fits TRBJ2-7 better. The CDR3 covers 15 residues. The germline CDR1 and CDR2 sequences are PRHDT and FYEKMQ (reference sequence). The CDR3 coding sequence is TGTGCCAGCAGCTTGGACGGGGCAGGACCCTACGAGCAGTACTTC. Its translation: CASSLDGAGPYEQYF.

CDR3 in amino acids: CASSLVDPASDEQYF. CDR3 in DNA: TGTGCCAGCAGCTTAGTAGACCCAGCCTCGGATGAGCAGTACTTC. This chain joins TRBV7-9 and TRBJ2-5; no clear D. This CDR3 is built from 15 residues. Germline V gives CDR1 SEHNR, CDR2 FQNEAQ (reference sequence). The ends were cut back, 1 base at V and 11 bases at J, with 20 bases in the middle.

This clonotype came up a few times. The chain carries TRBV5-1 and TRBJ1-5; the D gene is possibly TRBD1 (6 bases). This CDR3 is built from 17 residues. Per the germline V gene, CDR1 is SGHRS and CDR2 is YFSETQ. V dropped 0 bases and J dropped 4 bases, with 17 bases sitting between them. Here the CDR3 DNA reads TGCGCCAGCAGCTTGGTACCTACAGGGTTTTTGAATCAGCCCCAGCATTTT. This sequence encodes CASSLVPTGFLNQPQHF.

This chain joins TRBV27 and TRBJ2-1; 10 nucleotides line up with TRBD2. CDR3 length: 15 amino acids. V trimming: 5 bases; J trimming: 9 bases; junction bases outside the gene matches: 10. The germline gives CDR1 MNHEY, CDR2 SMNVEV (reference sequence). The CDR3 here is CASSPLAGGWVEQFF. The CDR3, as DNA: TGTGCCAGCAGTCCCTTAGCGGGAGGCTGGGTTGAGCAGTTCTTC.

Ten or more counts support this clonotype. J is TRBJ2-1 and V is TRBV5-6; D is ambiguous. Per the germline V gene, CDR1 is SGHDT and CDR2 is YYEEEE. The CDR3 contains 12 residues. V was trimmed by 2 bases and J by 8 bases, leaving 8 bases between them. This CDR3 is CASSFLPYEQFF. The CDR3 DNA sequence: TGTGCCAGCAGCTTTTTACCCTATGAGCAGTTCTTC.

This chain uses TRBV2 with TRBJ2-4; D remains ambiguous. The V and J ends lost 2 bases and 7 bases respectively, with 15 bases between them. This CDR3 region has 15 residues. Germline CDR1 reads SNHLY; CDR2 reads FYNNEI. The CDR3 bases are TGTGCCAGCAGTGAACGTCGGACCCCGGTGAACATTCAGTACTTC. This encodes CASSERRTPVNIQYF.

This clonotype has more than one count but fewer than ten. The V and J genes are TRBV7-9 and TRBJ1-1; D gene unclear. Trimming took off 5 bases at V and 7 bases at J, with 14 bases between the two ends. The CDR3 is 13 amino acids. Germline V gene lookup returns CDR1 SEHNR and CDR2 FQNEAQ (reference sequence). The CDR3 loop reads CASSLIVGSEAFF. The DNA for the CDR3 is TGTGCCAGCAGCCTAATAGTGGGGAGTGAAGCTTTCTTT. Filled out from reference TRBV7-9 and TRBJ1-1, the complete variable domain reads DTGVSQNPRHKITKRGQNVTFRCDPISEHNRLYWYRQTLGQGPEFLTYFQNEAQLEKSRLLSDRFSAERPKGSFSTLEIQRTEQGDSAMYLCASSLIVGSEAFFGQGTRLTVV.

This clonotype was counted ten times or more. The rearrangement joins TRBV27 to TRBJ2-7; D remains ambiguous. Germline V lookup: CDR1 MNHEY, CDR2 SMNVEV (reference sequence). Trimming shortened V by 5 bases and J by 1 base, and 12 bases separated the two germline ends. CDR3 length equals 14 residues. Here the CDR3 reads CASSPARRSYEQYF. CDR3 DNA sequence: TGTGCCAGCAGTCCCGCGAGGCGGTCCTACGAGCAGTACTTC.

There are many counts of this clonotype. The chain links TRBV28 to TRBJ2-5; the D is unclear. CDR1 MDHEN and CDR2 SYDVKM come from the germline V gene. Trimming took off 7 bases at V and 5 bases at J, with 14 bases between the two ends. CDR3 length equals 13 residues. The CDR3 region is CASTGTVSETQYF. DNA for the CDR3: TGTGCCAGCACCGGAACGGTATCGGAGACCCAGTACTTC.